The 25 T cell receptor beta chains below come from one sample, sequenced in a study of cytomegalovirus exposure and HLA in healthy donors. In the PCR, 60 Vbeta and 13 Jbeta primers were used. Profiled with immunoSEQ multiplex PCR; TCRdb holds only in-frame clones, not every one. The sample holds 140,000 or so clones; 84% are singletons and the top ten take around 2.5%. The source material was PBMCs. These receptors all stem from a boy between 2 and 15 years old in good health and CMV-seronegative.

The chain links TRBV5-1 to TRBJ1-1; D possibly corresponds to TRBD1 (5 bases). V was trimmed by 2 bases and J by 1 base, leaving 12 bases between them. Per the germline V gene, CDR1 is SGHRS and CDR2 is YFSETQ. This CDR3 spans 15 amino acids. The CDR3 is CASSLGGARNTEAFF. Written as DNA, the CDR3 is TGCGCCAGCAGCTTAGGCGGGGCGCGGAACACTGAAGCTTTCTTT.

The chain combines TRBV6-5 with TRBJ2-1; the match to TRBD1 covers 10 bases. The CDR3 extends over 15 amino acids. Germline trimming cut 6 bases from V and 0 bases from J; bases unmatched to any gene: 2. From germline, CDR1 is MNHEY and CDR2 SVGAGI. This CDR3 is CASSRQGASYNEQFF. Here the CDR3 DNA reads TGTGCCAGCAGCCGACAGGGGGCCTCCTACAATGAGCAGTTCTTC.

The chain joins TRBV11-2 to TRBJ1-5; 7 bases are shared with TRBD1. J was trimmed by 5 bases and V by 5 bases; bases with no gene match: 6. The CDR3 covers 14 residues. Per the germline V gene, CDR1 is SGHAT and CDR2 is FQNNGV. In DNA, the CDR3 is TGTGCCAGCAGCCTCACAGGGGAACATCAGCCCCAGCATTTT. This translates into CASSLTGEHQPQHF.

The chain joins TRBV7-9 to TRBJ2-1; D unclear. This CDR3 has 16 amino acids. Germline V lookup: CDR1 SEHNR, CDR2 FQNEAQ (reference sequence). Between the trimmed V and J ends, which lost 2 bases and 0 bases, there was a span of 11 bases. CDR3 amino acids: CASSLLRLPSYNEQFF. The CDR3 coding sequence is TGTGCCAGCAGCTTACTCCGACTTCCCTCCTACAATGAGCAGTTCTTC.

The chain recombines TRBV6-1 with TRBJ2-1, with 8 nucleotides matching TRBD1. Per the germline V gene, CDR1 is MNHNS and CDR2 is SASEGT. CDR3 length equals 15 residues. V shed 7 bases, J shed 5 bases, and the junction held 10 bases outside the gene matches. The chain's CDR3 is CASISGTGENNEQFF. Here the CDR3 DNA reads TGTGCCAGCATATCTGGGACAGGAGAAAACAATGAGCAGTTCTTC.

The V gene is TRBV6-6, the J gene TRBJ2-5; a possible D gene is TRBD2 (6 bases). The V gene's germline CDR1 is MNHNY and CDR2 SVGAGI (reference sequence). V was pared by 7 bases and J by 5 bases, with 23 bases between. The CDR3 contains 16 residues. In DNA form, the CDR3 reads TGTGCCAGCATCCCGCGGGGTAGCGACTCCTCGGAGACCCAGTACTTC. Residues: CASIPRGSDSSETQYF.

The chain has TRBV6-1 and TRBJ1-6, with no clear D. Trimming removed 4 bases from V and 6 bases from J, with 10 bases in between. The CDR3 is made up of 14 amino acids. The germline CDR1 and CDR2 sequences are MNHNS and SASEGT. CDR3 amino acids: CASSGTGFNSPLHF. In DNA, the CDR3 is TGTGCCAGCAGTGGTACGGGTTTTAATTCACCCCTCCACTTT.

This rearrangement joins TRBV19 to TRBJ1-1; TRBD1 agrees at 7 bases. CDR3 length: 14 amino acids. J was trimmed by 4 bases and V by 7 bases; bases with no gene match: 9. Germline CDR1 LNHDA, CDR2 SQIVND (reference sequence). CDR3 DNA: TGTGCCAGTATTCCCAGGGGGATGGGCACTGAAGCTTTCTTT. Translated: CASIPRGMGTEAFF.

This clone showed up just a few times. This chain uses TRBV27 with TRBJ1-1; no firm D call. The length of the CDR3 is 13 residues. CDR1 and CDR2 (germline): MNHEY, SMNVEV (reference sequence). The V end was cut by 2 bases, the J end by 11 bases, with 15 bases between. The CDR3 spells CASSLGLTSEAFF. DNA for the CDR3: TGTGCCAGCAGTTTAGGATTAACCTCGGAGGCTTTCTTT.

In DNA, the CDR3 is TGTGCCATCAGTATCGGGACAGGGGAGGGCAATGAGCAGTTCTTC. Translation gives CAISIGTGEGNEQFF. This chain links TRBV10-3 with TRBJ2-1; 10 bases fit TRBD1. V was clipped by 5 bases and J by 6 bases; unmatched bases: 7. This CDR3 spans 15 amino acids. Germline-derived CDR1 and CDR2 are ENHRY and SYGVKD.

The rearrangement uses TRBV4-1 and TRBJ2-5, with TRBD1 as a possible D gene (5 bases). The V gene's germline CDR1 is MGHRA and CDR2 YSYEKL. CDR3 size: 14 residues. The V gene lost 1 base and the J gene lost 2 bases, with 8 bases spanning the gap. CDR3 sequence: CASSQGGAQETQYF. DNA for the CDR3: TGCGCCAGCAGCCAAGGTGGGGCTCAAGAGACCCAGTACTTC.

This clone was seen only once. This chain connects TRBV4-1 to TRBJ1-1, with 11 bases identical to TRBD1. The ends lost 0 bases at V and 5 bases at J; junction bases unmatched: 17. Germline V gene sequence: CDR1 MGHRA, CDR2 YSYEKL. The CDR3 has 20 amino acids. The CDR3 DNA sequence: TGCGCCAGCAGCCAAGATTTTAGGGGACAGGGGGGTATGTTTGTTACTGAAGCTTTCTTT. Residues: CASSQDFRGQGGMFVTEAFF.

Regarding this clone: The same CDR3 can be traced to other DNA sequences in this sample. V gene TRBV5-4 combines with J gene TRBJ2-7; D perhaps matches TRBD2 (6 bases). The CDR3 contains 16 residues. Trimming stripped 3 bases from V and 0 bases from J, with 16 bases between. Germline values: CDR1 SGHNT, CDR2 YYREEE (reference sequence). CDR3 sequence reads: CASSSSSVLSSYEQYF. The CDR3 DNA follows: TGTGCCAGCAGCTCCTCTAGCGTTCTAAGCTCCTACGAGCAGTACTTC.

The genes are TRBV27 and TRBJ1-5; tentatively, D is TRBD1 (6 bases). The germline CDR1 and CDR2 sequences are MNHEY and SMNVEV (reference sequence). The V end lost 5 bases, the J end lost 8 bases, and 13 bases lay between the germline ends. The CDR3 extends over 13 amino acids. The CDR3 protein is CASSVQGYEPQHF. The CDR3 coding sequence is TGTGCCAGCAGTGTACAGGGATATGAGCCCCAGCATTTT.

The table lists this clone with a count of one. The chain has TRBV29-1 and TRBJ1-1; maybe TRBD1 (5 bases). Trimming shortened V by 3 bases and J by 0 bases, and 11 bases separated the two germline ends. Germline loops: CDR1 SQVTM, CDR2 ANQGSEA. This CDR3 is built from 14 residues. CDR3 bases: TGCAGCGTTGATACTTCAGGGATGAACACTGAAGCTTTCTTT. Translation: CSVDTSGMNTEAFF. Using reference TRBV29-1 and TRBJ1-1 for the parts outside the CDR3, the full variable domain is SAVISQKPSRDICQRGTSLTIQCQVDSQVTMMFWYRQQPGQSLTLIATANQGSEATYESGFVIDKFPISRPNLTFSTLTVSNMSPEDSSIYLCSVDTSGMNTEAFFGQGTRLTVV.

The CDR3 is CASSFSGGLGEKLFF. The CDR3, as DNA: TGTGCCAGCAGCTTTTCAGGGGGCCTAGGGGAAAAACTGTTTTTT. V gene TRBV5-4 combines with J gene TRBJ1-4; 8 nucleotides align to TRBD1. CDR1 and CDR2 from the germline V gene are SGHNT and YYREEE (reference sequence). CDR3 length: 15 amino acids. The ends lost 2 bases at V and 8 bases at J; junction bases unmatched: 8. Complete variable domain (other parts from reference TRBV5-4 and TRBJ1-4): ETGVTQSPTHLIKTRGQQVTLRCSSQSGHNTVSWYQQALGQGPQFIFQYYREEENGRGNFPPRFSGLQFPNYSSELNVNALELDDSALYLCASSFSGGLGEKLFFGSGTQLSVL.

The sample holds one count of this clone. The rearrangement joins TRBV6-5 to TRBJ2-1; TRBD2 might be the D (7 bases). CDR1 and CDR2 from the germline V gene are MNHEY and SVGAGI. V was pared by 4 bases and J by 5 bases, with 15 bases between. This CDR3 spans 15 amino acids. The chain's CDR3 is CASSSPWRGHNEQFF. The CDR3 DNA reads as TGTGCCAGCAGTTCCCCTTGGCGGGGGCACAATGAGCAGTTCTTC.

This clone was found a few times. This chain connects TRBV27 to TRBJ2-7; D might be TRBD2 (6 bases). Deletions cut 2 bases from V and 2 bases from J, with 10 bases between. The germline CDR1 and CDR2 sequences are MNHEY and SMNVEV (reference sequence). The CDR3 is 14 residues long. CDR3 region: CASSLDPGAYEQYF. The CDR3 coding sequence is TGTGCCAGCAGTTTAGACCCGGGGGCCTACGAGCAGTACTTC.

CDR3 residues: CASSLDREDYGYTF. DNA for the CDR3: TGTGCCAGCAGCTTGGACAGGGAAGACTATGGCTACACCTTC. V gene TRBV7-2 combines with J gene TRBJ1-2; 8 nucleotides match TRBD1. The CDR3 spans 14 residues. Unmatched junction bases numbered 3, after V lost 3 bases and J lost 3 bases. The germline gives CDR1 SGHTA, CDR2 FQGNSA.

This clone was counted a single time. For the CDR3, the DNA is TGTGCCAGTTCCAGGGACAGGGTAATGTACGAGCAGTACTTC. Translated, it gives CASSRDRVMYEQYF. V gene TRBV19 combines with J gene TRBJ2-7; TRBD1 aligns across 9 bases. The V and J ends lost 8 bases and 4 bases, in that order; junction bases with no gene match: 9. This CDR3 region has 14 residues. Germline lookup yields CDR1 LNHDA and CDR2 SQIVND (reference sequence).

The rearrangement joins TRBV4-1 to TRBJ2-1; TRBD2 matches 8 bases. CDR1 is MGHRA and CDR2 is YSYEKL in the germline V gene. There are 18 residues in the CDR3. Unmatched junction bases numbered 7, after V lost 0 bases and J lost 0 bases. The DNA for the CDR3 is TGCGCCAGCAGCCAAGAGGGAGGAAGCGGGAGCTCCTACAATGAGCAGTTCTTC. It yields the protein CASSQEGGSGSSYNEQFF.

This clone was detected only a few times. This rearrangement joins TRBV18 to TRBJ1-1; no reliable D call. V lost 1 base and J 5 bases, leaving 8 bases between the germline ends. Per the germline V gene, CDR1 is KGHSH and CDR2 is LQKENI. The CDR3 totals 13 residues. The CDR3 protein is CASSPQKRTEAFF. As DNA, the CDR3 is TGTGCCAGCTCACCACAAAAGAGAACTGAAGCTTTCTTT.

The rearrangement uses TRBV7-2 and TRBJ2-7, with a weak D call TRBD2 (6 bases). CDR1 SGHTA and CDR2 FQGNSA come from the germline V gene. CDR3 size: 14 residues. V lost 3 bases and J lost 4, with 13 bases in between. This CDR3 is CASSLEGPPYEQYF. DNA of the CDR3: TGTGCCAGCAGCTTGGAGGGCCCACCTTACGAGCAGTACTTC.

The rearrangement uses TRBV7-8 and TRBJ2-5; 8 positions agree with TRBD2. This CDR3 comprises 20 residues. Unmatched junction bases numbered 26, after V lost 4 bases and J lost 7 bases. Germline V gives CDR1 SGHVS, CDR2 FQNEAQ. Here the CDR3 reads CASSSSGLAGGNQSKWTQYF. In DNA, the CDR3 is TGTGCCAGCAGCTCCTCGGGTTTGGCGGGAGGCAATCAGTCGAAGTGGACCCAGTACTTC.

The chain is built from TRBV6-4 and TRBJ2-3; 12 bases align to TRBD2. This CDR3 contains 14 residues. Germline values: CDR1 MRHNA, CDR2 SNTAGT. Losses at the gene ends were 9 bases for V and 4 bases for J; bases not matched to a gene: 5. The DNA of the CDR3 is TGTGCCAGTCGACTAGCGGGAGACGCAGATACGCAGTATTTT. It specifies CASRLAGDADTQYF.